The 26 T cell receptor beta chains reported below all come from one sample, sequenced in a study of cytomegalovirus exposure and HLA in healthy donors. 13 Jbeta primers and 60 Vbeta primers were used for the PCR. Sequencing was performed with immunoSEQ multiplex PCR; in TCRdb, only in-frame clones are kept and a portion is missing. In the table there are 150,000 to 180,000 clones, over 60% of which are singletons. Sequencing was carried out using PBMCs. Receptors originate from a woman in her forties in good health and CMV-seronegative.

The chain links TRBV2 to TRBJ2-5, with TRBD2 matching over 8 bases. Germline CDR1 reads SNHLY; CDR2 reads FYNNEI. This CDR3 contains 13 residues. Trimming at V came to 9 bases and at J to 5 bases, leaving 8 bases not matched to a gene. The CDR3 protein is CASGGTSMETQYF. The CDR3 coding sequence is TGTGCCAGTGGTGGGACTAGTATGGAGACCCAGTACTTC.

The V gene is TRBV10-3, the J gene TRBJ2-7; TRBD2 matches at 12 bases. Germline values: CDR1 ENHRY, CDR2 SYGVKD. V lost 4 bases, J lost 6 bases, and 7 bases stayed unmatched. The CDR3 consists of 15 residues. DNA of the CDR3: TGTGCCATCAGTGCTTCTAGCGGGAGGGCCGCCGAGCAGTACTTC. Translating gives CAISASSGRAAEQYF.

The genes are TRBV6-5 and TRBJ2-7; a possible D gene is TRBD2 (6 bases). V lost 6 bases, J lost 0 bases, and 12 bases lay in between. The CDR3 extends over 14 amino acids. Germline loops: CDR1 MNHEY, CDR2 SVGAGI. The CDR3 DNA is TGTGCCAGCAGCCCGGGACTCTACTCCTACGAGCAGTACTTC. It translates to CASSPGLYSYEQYF.

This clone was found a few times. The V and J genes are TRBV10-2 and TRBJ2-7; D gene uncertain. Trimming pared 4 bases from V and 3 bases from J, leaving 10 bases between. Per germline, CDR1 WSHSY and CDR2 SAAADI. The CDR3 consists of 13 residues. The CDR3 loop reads CASSVSTFYEQYF. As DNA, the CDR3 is TGCGCCAGCAGTGTGAGTACTTTCTACGAGCAGTACTTC.

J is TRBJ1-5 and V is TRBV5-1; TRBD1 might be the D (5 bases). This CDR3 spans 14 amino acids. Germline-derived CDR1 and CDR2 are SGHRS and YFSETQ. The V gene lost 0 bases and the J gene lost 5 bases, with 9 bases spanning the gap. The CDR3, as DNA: TGCGCCAGCAGCTTGGAACCGACAGATCAGCCCCAGCATTTT. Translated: CASSLEPTDQPQHF.

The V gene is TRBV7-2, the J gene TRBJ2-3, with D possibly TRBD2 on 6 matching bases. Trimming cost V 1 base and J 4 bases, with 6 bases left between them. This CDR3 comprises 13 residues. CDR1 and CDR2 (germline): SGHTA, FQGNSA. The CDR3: CASSLGGADTQYF. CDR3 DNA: TGTGCCAGCAGCTTAGGGGGGGCAGATACGCAGTATTTT. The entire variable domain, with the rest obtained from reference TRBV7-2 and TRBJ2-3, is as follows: GAGVSQSPSNKVTEKGKDVELRCDPISGHTALYWYRQSLGQGLEFLIYFQGNSAPDKSGLPSDRFSAERTGGSVSTLTIQRTQQEDSAVYLCASSLGGADTQYFGPGTRLTVL.

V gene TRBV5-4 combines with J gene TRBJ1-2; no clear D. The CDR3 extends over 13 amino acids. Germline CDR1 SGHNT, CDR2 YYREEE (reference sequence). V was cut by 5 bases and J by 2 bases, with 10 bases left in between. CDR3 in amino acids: CASRRTSNYGYTF. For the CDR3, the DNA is TGTGCCAGCAGACGGACTTCCAACTATGGCTACACCTTC.

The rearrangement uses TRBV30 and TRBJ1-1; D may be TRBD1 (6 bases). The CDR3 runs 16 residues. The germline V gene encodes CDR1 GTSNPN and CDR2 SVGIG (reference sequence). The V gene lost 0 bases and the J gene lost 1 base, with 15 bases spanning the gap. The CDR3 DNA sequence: TGTGCCTGGAGTGTACGGTTAGGCAGGGGGAACACTGAAGCTTTCTTT. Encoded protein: CAWSVRLGRGNTEAFF.

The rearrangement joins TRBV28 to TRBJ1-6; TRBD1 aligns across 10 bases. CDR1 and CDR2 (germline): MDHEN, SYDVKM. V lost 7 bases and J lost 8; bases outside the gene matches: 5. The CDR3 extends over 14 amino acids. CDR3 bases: TGTGCCAGCACTATCGGGACAGGGGATTCACCCCTCCACTTT. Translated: CASTIGTGDSPLHF.

Here the CDR3 reads CASSLGGGAQNEQFF. Here the CDR3 DNA reads TGTGCCAGCAGCTTAGGAGGGGGCGCACAAAATGAGCAGTTCTTC. The chain carries TRBV7-9 and TRBJ2-1, with 7 nucleotides matching TRBD1. Trimming cost V 1 base and J 7 bases; bases outside gene matches: 7. This CDR3 comprises 15 residues. Germline V gives CDR1 SEHNR, CDR2 FQNEAQ (reference sequence).

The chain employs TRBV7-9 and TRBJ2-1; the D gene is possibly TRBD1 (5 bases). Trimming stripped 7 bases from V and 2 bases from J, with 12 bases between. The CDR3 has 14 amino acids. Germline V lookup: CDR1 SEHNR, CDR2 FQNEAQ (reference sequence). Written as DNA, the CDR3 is TGTGCCAGCACCATAAGGGGTGCCTACAATGAGCAGTTCTTC. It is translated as CASTIRGAYNEQFF.

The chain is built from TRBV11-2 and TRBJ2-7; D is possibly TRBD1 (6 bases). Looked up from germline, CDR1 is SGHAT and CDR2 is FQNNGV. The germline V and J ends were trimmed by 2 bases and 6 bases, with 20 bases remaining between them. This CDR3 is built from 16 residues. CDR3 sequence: CASSLWGQALGGEQYF. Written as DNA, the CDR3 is TGTGCCAGCAGCTTATGGGGGCAGGCCTTAGGGGGCGAGCAGTACTTC.

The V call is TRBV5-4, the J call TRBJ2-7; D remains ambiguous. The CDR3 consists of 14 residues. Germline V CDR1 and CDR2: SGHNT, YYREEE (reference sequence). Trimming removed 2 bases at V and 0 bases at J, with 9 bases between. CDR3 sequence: CASSFGASSYEQYF. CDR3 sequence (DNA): TGTGCCAGCAGCTTTGGAGCGAGCTCCTACGAGCAGTACTTC.

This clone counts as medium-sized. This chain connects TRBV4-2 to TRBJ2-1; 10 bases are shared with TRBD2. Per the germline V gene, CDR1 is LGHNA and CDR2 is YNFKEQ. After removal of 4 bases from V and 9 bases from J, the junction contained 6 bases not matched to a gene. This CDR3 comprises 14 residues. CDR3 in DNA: TGTGCCAGCAGCCCAGCGGGAGGGCAAGCTGAGCAGTTCTTC. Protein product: CASSPAGGQAEQFF.

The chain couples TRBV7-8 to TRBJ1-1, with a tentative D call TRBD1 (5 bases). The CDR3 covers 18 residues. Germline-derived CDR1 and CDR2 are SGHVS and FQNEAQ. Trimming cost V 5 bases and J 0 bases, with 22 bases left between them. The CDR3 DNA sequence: TGTGCCAGCAGCCAAAAAAACAGGTTCTCACGAATGAACACTGAAGCTTTCTTT. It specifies CASSQKNRFSRMNTEAFF.

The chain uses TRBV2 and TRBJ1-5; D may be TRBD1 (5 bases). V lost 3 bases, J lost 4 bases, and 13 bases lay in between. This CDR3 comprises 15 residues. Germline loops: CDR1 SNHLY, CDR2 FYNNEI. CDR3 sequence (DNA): TGTGCCAGCAGTGATCAGGGTGGCCGAAATCAGCCCCAGCATTTT. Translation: CASSDQGGRNQPQHF.

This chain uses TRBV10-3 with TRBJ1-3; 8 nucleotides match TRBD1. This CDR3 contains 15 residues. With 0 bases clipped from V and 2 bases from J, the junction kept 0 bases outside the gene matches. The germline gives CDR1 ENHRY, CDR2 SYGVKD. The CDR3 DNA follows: TGTGCCATCAGTGAGTCGGGACAGGCTGGAAACACCATATATTTT. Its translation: CAISESGQAGNTIYF.

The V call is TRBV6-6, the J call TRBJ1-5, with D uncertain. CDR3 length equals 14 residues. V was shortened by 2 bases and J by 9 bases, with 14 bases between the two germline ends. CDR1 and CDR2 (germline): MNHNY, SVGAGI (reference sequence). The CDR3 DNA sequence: TGTGCCAGCAGTTACCTGGAAGGCGGTCTGCCCCAGCATTTT. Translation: CASSYLEGGLPQHF.

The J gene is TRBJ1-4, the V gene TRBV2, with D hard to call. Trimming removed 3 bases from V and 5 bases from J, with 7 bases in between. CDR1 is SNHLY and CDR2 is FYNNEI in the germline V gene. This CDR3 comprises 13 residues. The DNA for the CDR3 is TGTGCCAGCAGTGATCTCTTAAATGAAAAACTGTTTTTT. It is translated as CASSDLLNEKLFF.

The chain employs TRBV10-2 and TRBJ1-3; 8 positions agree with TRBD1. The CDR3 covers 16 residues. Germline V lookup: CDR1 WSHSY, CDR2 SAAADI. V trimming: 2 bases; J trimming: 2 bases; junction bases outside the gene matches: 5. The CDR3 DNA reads TGCGCCAGCAGTGAGGCAGGACAGGGAACTGGAAACACCATATATTTT. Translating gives CASSEAGQGTGNTIYF.

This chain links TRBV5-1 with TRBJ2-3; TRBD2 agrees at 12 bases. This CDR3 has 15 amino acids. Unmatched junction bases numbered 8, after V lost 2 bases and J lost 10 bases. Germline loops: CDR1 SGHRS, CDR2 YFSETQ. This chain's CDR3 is CASSLSASGGGSQYF. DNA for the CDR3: TGCGCCAGCAGCTTAAGTGCTAGCGGGGGGGGGTCGCAGTATTTT.

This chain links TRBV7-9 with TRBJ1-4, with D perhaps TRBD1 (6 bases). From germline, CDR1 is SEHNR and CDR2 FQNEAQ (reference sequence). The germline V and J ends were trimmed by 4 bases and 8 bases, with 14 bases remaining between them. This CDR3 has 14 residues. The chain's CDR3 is CASSSQGVEEKLFF. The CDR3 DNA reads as TGTGCCAGCAGCTCACAGGGTGTGGAGGAAAAACTGTTTTTT.

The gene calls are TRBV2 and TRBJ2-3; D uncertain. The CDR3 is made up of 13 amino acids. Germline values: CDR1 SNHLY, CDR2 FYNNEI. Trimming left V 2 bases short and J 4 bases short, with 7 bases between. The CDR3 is CASSEPLSDTQYF. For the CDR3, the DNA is TGTGCCAGCAGTGAACCACTTTCAGATACGCAGTATTTT.

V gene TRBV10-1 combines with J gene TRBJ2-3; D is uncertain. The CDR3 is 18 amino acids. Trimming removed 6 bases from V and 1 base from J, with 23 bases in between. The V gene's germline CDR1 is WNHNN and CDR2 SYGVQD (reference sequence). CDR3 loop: CASSERKVTFSGTDTQYF. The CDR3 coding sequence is TGCGCCAGCAGCGAAAGGAAAGTGACTTTTTCTGGCACAGATACGCAGTATTTT.

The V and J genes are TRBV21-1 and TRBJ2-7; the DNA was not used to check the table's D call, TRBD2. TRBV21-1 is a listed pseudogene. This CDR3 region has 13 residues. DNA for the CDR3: TGTGCCAGCAGCAAAGAGAGCCTAAACGAGCAGTACTTC. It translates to CASSKESLNEQYF.

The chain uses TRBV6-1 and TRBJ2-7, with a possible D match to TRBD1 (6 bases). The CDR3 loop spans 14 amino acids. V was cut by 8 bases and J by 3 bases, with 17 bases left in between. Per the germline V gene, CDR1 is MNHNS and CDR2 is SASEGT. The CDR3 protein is CASPAGALLYEQYF. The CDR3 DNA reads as TGTGCCAGCCCCGCAGGGGCTCTCCTCTACGAGCAGTACTTC.